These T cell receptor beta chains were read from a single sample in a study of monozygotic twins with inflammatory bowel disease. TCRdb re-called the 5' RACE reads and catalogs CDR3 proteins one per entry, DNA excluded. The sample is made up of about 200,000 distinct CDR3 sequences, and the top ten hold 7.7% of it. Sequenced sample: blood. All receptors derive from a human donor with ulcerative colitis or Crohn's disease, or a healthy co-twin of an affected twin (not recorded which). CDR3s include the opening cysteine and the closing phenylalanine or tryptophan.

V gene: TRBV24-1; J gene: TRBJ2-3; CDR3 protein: CATSDSTTSGTGTDTQYF
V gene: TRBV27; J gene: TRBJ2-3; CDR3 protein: CASSFLLADTQYF
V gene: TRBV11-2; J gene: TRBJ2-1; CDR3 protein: CASSLVGPSSPWGYNEQFF
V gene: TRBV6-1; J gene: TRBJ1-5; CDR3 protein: CASSNTGTGPQPQHF
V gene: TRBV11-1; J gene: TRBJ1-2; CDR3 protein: CASSFLVPGQGRNYGYTF
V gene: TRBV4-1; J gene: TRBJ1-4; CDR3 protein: CASSLGRGTGDEKLFF
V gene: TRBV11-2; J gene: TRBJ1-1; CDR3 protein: CASTDRAGFTEAFF
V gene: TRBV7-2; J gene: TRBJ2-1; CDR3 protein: CASSLAKGPTFYNEQFF
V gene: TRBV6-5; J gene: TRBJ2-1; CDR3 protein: CASSYANFLTGSSYNEQFF
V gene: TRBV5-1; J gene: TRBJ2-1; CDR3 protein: CASSSSYGGGEQFF
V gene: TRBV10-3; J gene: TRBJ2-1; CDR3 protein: CAISDIANEQFF
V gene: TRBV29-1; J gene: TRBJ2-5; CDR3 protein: CSVQGEAGGLETQYF
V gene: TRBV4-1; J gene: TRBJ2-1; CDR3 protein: CASSHPLPNEQFF
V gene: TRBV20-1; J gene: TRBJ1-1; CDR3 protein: CSARDPQGVDTEAFF
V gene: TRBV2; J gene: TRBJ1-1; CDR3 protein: CASRFLGTEAFF
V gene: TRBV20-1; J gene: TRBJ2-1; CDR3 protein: CSARSDRGVLNEQFF
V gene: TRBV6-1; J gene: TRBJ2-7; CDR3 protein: CASSASGGFYEQYF
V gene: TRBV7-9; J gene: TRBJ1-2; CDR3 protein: CASSPLRLHYGYTF
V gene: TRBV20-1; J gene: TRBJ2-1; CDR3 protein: CSAERGVSSYNEQFF
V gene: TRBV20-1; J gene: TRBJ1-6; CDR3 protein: CSAGQTGEGSPLHF
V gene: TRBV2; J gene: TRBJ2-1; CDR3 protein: CASSNRQRPPDEQFF
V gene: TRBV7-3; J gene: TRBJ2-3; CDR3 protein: CASSPGGTDTQYF
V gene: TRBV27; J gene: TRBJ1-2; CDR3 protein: CASLPATGNYGYTF
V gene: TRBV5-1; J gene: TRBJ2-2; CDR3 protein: CASSLRLGPSNTGELFF
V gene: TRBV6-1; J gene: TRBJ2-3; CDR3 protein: CASSTGGRGTDTQYF
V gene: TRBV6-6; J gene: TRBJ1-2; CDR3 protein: CASSPGQDYGYTF
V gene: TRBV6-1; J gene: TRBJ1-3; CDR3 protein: CASRQASWISGNTIYF
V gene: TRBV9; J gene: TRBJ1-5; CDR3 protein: CASSASVNAAQHF
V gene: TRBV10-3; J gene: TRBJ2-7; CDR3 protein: CAIRGGQEAYYEQYF
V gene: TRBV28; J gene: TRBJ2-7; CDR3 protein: CASSYLVTGSHEQYF
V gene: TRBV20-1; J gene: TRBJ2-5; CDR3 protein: CSATSGRKVSETQYF
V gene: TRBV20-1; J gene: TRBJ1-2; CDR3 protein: CSARDPSGGFNYGYTF
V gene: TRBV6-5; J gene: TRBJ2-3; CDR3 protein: CASSSSHKLASSTDTQYF
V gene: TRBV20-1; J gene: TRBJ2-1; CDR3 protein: CSARSSGLSYNEQFF
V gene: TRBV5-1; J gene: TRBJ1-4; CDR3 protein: CASSLEGYANEKLFF
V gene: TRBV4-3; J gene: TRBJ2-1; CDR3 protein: CASSQDVRVDSFEQFF
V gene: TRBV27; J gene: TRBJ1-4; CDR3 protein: CASSSLGQGGEKLFF
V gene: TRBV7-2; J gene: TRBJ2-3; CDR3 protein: CASSYGTSGTTDTQYF
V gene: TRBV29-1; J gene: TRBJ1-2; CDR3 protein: CSVVDGELSDYTF
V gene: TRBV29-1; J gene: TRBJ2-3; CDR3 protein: CSVGSGSIDTQYF
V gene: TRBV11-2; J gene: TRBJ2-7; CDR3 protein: CASSPSSGGFYEQYF
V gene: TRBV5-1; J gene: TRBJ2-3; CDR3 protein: CASSTTGGTDTQYF
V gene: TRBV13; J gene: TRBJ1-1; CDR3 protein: CASSTRRERNTEAFF